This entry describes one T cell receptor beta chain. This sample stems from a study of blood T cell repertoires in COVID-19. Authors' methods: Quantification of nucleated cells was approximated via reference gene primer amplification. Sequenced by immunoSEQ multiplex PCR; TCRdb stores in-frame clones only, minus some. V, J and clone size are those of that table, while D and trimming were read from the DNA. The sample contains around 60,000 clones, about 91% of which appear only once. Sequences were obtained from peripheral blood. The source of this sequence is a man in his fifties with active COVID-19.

The CDR3 reads CASNLISYNEQFF. As DNA, the CDR3 is TGTGCCAGCAACCTTATTAGCTACAATGAGCAGTTCTTC. The rearrangement links TRBV28 to TRBJ2-1; D ambiguous. Germline V gene lookup returns CDR1 MDHEN and CDR2 SYDVKM. Trimming pared 7 bases from V and 3 bases from J, leaving 10 bases between. This CDR3 is 13 amino acids long.